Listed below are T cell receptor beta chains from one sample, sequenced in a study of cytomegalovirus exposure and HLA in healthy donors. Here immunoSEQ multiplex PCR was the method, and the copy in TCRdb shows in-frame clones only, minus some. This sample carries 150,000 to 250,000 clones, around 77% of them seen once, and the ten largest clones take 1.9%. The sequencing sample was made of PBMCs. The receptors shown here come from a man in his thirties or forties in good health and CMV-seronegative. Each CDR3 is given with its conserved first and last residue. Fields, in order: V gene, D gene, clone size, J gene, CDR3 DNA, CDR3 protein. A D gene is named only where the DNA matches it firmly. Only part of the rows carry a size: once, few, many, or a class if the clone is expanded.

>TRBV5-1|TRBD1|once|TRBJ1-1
TGCGCCAGCAGCTTGAAACAGGGGATTTCGGACACTGAAGCTTTCTTT
CASSLKQGISDTEAFF
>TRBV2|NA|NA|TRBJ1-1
TGTGCCAGCTTACGGGGGGCTATCACTGAAGCTTTCTTT
CASLRGAITEAFF
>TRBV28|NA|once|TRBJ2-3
TGTGCCAGCAGTCCTCCCGGGGCGGGACGTACAGATACGCAGTATTTT
CASSPPGAGRTDTQYF
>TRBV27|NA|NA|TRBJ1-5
TGTGCCAGCAGTTTGCGGCTTAGCAATCAGCCCCAGCATTTT
CASSLRLSNQPQHF
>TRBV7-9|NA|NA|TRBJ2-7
TGTGCCAGCAGCTTAGCGGGGCAGGGTGCCTACGAGCAGTACTTC
CASSLAGQGAYEQYF
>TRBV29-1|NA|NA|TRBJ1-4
TGCAGCGTTGGATCCTCCGGACAGAATGAAAAACTGTTTTTT
CSVGSSGQNEKLFF
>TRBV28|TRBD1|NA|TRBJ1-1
TGTGCCAGCAGTAGCCTCGGACAGGTCCGCGCGGCTTTCTTT
CASSSLGQVRAAFF
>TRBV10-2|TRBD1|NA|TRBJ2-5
TGCGCCAGCAGTGATACAGGGGAACAAGAGACCCAGTACTTC
CASSDTGEQETQYF
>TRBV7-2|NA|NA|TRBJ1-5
TGTGCCAGCAGCTTAGACCGACTCCGGCCCCAGCATTTT
CASSLDRLRPQHF
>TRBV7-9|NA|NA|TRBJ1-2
TGTGCCAGCAGCCCGCCCGACTCCTATGGCTACACCTTC
CASSPPDSYGYTF
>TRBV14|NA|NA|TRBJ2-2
TGTGCCAGCAGCCGACTTTCCGGGGAGCTGTTTTTT
CASSRLSGELFF
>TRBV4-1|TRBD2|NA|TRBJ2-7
TGCGCCAGCAGCATCACTAGCGGGATCGGAAGGAGGGAGCAGTACTTC
CASSITSGIGRREQYF
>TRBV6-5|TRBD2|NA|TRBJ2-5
TGTGCCAGCAGTCGAGGACTAGCGGAGACCCAGTACTTC
CASSRGLAETQYF
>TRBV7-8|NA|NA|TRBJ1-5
TGTGCCAGCAGCTTAGTGGCGGCGACAGAAAATAGCAATCAGCCCCAGCATTTT
CASSLVAATENSNQPQHF
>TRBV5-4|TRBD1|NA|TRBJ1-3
TGTGCCAGCAGCCAGGGACAGAAGACCTCTGGAAACACCATATATTTT
CASSQGQKTSGNTIYF
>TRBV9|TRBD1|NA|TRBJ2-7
TGTGCCAGCAGCGTAGCCGGGACAGGAAACTACGAGCAGTACTTC
CASSVAGTGNYEQYF
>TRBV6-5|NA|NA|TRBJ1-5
TGTGCCAGCAGCCCGGACGGACATAGCAATCAGCCCCAGCATTTT
CASSPDGHSNQPQHF
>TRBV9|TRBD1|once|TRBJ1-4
TGTGCCAGCAGCGCAAGACAGGGGGCTGAAAAACTGTTTTTT
CASSARQGAEKLFF
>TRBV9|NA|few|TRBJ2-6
TGTGCCAGCAGGGGAGTTGGGGCCAACGTCCTGACTTTC
CASRGVGANVLTF
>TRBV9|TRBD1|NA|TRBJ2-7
TGTGCCAGCAGCACTATGACAGGGCCAATTCCCTACGAGCAGTACTTC
CASSTMTGPIPYEQYF
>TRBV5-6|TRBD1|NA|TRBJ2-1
TGTGCCAGCAGCTTGGAACAGGGGCTTGGAGCTGCTGGCAATGAGCAGTTCTTC
CASSLEQGLGAAGNEQFF
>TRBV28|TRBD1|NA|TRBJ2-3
TGTGCCAGCAGTTATGATTTGGGACAGGGGCCAGATACGCAGTATTTT
CASSYDLGQGPDTQYF
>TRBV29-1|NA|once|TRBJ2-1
TGCAGCGTTCCAGGGGAGGGCGGGAGACAAGGTAGCTCCTACAATGAGCAGTTCTTC
CSVPGEGGRQGSSYNEQFF
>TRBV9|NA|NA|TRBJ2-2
TGTGCCAGCAGCGTAGTGGGCCGTAACACCGGGGAGCTGTTTTTT
CASSVVGRNTGELFF
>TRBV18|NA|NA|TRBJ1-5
TGTGCCAGCTCAAGGTCGGTGGAGATCATCAATCAGCCCCAGCATTTT
CASSRSVEIINQPQHF
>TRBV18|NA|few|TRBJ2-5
TGTGCCAGCCGCCAGCAAGAGACCCAGTACTTC
CASRQQETQYF
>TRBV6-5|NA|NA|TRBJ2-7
TGTGCCAGCAGTGAGGTCAGTAATCGCGAGCAGTACTTC
CASSEVSNREQYF
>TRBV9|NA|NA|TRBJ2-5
TGTGCCAGCAGCGTAGGTTACTGGACGGGGGACCAAGAGACCCAGTACTTC
CASSVGYWTGDQETQYF
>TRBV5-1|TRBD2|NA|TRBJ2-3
TGCGCCAGCAGCTTGCAGACTAGGACTAGCGGGATTACAGATACGCAGTATTTT
CASSLQTRTSGITDTQYF
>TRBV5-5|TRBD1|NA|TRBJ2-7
TGTGCCAGCAGCCCGGGACAGAACTACGTCGAGCAGTACTTC
CASSPGQNYVEQYF
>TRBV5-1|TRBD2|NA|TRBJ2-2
TGCGCCAGCAGCTTGGGGCTAGCGGGAACCGGGGAGCTGTTTTTT
CASSLGLAGTGELFF
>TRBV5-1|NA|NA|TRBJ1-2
TGCGCCAGCAGCTCTACTGTGGATGGCTACACCTTC
CASSSTVDGYTF
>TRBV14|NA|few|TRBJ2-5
TGTGCCAGCAGCCCCGGGGGGGTGACAGGGGGAAGTCAAGAGACCCAGTACTTC
CASSPGGVTGGSQETQYF
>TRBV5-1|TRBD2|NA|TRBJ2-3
TGCGCCAGCAGCCTGTTAGCGGGAGTAGATACGCAGTATTTT
CASSLLAGVDTQYF
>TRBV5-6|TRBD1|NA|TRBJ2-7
TGTGCCAGCAGCCGACAGGGGAAAGGGGAGCAGTACTTC
CASSRQGKGEQYF